This T cell receptor (beta chain) is from a study of post-analysis software for immune sequencing data. Study-wide context: Relapsing-remitting, secondary progressive and progressive-relapsing multiple sclerosis courses were included. Regarding the study as a whole: Normalized Chao1 diversity was significantly reduced in patients versus controls. Samples from a shared batch, those prepared together, strongly co-clustered by F measure. In patients, roughly five TRBV segments were more frequent than in controls, with TRBV5-6, TRBV5-1 and TRBV20-1 among them.

Germline V gene data show CDR1 as MRHNA and CDR2 as SNTAGT. J gave up 5 bases and V 3 bases, and 12 bases lay outside the gene matches. The CDR3 is 17 amino acids. TCR beta cDNA libraries had unique molecular identifiers. T cells, roughly 0.95 to 10 million of them, yielded approximately 530,000 cDNA molecules. MiXCR was run by TCRdb on the PCR reads, yielding one entry per CDR3 protein. The data show more than 500,000 distinct CDR3 sequences, roughly 34% seen once. This clonotype was seen more than once but under ten times. The antigen is unknown. The chain combines TRBV6-4 with TRBJ1-5, with 8 bases fitting TRBD1. The material sequenced was blood. The receptor's source is a girl younger than 18 with multiple sclerosis. CDR3 DNA sequence: TGTGCCAGCAGTGATATCTGGGACAGGAAAATTTATCAGCCCCAGCATTTT. Protein product: CASSDIWDRKIYQPQHF.